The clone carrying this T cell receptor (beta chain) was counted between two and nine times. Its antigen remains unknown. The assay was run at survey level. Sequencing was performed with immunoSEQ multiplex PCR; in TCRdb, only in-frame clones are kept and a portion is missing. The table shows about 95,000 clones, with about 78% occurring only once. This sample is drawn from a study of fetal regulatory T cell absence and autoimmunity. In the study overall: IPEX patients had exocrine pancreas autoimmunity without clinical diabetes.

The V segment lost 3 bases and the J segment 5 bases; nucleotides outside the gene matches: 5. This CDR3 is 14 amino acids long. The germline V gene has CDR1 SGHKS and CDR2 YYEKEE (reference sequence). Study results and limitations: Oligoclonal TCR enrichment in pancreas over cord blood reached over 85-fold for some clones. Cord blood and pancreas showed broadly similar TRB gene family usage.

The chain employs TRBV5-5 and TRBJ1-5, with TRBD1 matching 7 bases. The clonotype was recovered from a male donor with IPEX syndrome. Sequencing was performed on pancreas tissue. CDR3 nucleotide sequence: TGTGCCAGCAGCTCGGGGACAGCTTATCAGCCCCAGCATTTT. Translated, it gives CASSSGTAYQPQHF.